The entry that follows covers one T cell receptor (beta chain) sequence. The data are from a study of T-cell reconstitution after alpha-beta-depleted transplantation in children. Unique molecular identifiers were incorporated during preparation of the TCRbeta library. TCRdb re-called the PCR reads with MiXCR, one entry per CDR3 protein. The profile covers fewer than 400,000 distinct CDR3 sequences, with around 21% appearing a single time and around 3.9% taken by the ten largest. The CDR3 is made up of 12 amino acids. Germline values: CDR1 ENHRY, CDR2 SYGVKD. Trimming took off 0 bases at V and 8 bases at J, with 5 bases between the two ends.

The specimen was PBMCs from the stem cell graft donor, collected from the stem cell graft. The source is a human donor who donated a stem cell graft to a child with acute myeloid leukemia. The rearrangement links TRBV10-3 to TRBJ2-1; D is ambiguous. The CDR3 DNA sequence: TGTGCCATCAGTGAGTCGAACGATGAGCAGTTCTTC. Protein product: CAISESNDEQFF.